This T cell receptor (beta chain) was profiled in a study of T-cell reconstitution after alpha-beta-depleted transplantation in children. A TCRbeta library incorporating unique molecular identifiers was prepared. TCRdb reprocessed the PCR reads via MiXCR and lists one record per CDR3 protein. The table shows some 500,000 distinct CDR3 sequences, with about a sixth occurring only once. Trimming removed 3 bases from V and 6 bases from J, with 12 bases in between. Germline V gene data show CDR1 as SGHTA and CDR2 as FQGNSA. The CDR3 spans 13 residues. The receptor was derived from a human donor who donated a stem cell graft to a child with acute lymphoblastic leukemia. The chain recombines TRBV7-2 with TRBJ2-7, with D tentatively TRBD2 (5 bases). This specimen was PBMCs from the stem cell graft donor, taken from the stem cell graft. CDR3 protein: CASSFGESVEQYF. DNA of the CDR3: TGTGCCAGCAGCTTCGGGGAGTCGGTCGAGCAGTACTTC. The whole variable domain, filled in from reference TRBV7-2 and TRBJ2-7, reads GAGVSQSPSNKVTEKGKDVELRCDPISGHTALYWYRQSLGQGLEFLIYFQGNSAPDKSGLPSDRFSAERTGGSVSTLTIQRTQQEDSAVYLCASSFGESVEQYFGPGTRLTVT.